Shown below are 32 T cell receptor beta chains from a single sample sequenced in a study of somatic mutations in cytotoxic T cells in rheumatoid arthritis. Sequenced by immunoSEQ multiplex PCR; TCRdb stores in-frame clones only, minus some. This table has 15,000 to 20,000 clones, around 77% appearing once. Sequencing was carried out using CD8+ T cells sorted from blood. The receptors were gathered from an adult with rheumatoid arthritis.

The chain links TRBV7-8 to TRBJ2-4; TRBD1 matches 8 bases. The CDR3 runs 15 residues. The V segment lost 6 bases and the J segment 3 bases; nucleotides outside the gene matches: 7. Germline V gene data show CDR1 as SGHVS and CDR2 as FQNEAQ. Here the CDR3 DNA reads TGTGCCAGCAGTCAGGACAGGGTTGTCAAAAACATTCAGTACTTC. This encodes CASSQDRVVKNIQYF.

This chain uses TRBV4-1 with TRBJ1-1; D might be TRBD1 (6 bases). The germline V gene has CDR1 MGHRA and CDR2 YSYEKL. The germline V and J ends were trimmed by 1 base and 6 bases, with 15 bases remaining between them. The CDR3 runs to 15 residues. CDR3 loop: CASSQVGRGGAEAFF. The CDR3 coding sequence is TGCGCCAGCAGCCAAGTAGGGCGGGGGGGCGCTGAAGCTTTCTTT.

V is TRBV7-8 and J is TRBJ2-1, with D unresolved. Per the germline V gene, CDR1 is SGHVS and CDR2 is FQNEAQ. CDR3 length: 14 residues. Deletions cut 4 bases from V and 3 bases from J, with 10 bases between. CDR3 loop: CASSSSLLYNEQFF. CDR3 in DNA: TGTGCCAGCAGCTCATCACTACTCTACAATGAGCAGTTCTTC.

This sequence joins TRBV27 and TRBJ1-5; D unresolved. This CDR3 is 14 amino acids long. The ends were cut back, 3 bases at V and 9 bases at J, with 15 bases in the middle. CDR1 is MNHEY and CDR2 is SMNVEV in the germline V gene (reference sequence). As DNA, the CDR3 is TGTGCCAGCAGTTTGGGGAGCGGAACAAGGCCCCAGCATTTT. It specifies CASSLGSGTRPQHF.

The V and J genes are TRBV15 and TRBJ1-5; possible D gene TRBD1, 6 bases. V was pared by 3 bases and J by 7 bases, with 13 bases between. The CDR3 sequence is 14 residues long. CDR1 and CDR2 (germline): LNHNV, YYDKDF (reference sequence). CDR3 DNA sequence: TGTGCCACCAGCAGTAACAGGGTAAACCAGCCCCAGCATTTT. The encoded protein is CATSSNRVNQPQHF.

This clone was seen a few times. The chain is built from TRBV5-4 and TRBJ1-1; 10 nucleotides line up with TRBD1. Germline lookup yields CDR1 SGHNT and CDR2 YYREEE (reference sequence). The CDR3 spans 14 residues. Unmatched junction bases numbered 6, after V lost 4 bases and J lost 6 bases. This CDR3 reads CASSGDRGLAEAFF. In nucleotides, the CDR3 is TGTGCCAGCAGCGGCGACAGGGGGCTGGCTGAAGCTTTCTTT.

The V call is TRBV7-9, the J call TRBJ2-5; the D gene could be TRBD1 or TRBD2 (5 bases each). Germline V gene data show CDR1 as SEHNR and CDR2 as FQNEAQ (reference sequence). The CDR3 runs 15 residues. With 5 bases removed from V and 1 base from J, the gap between germline ends came to 14 bases. The chain's CDR3 is CASSPPGRTQETQYF. The CDR3 DNA reads TGTGCCAGCAGCCCCCCGGGACGGACCCAAGAGACCCAGTACTTC. Filled out from reference TRBV7-9 and TRBJ2-5, the complete variable domain reads DTGVSQNPRHKITKRGQNVTFRCDPISEHNRLYWYRQTLGQGPEFLTYFQNEAQLEKSRLLSDRFSAERPKGSFSTLEIQRTEQGDSAMYLCASSPPGRTQETQYFGPGTRLLVL.

CDR3 sequence (DNA): TGTGCCAGCAGTCCCTCCCAGTCACATTCACCCCTCCACTTT. This gives the protein CASSPSQSHSPLHF. This chain links TRBV5-6 with TRBJ1-6; D is undetermined. The germline CDR1 and CDR2 sequences are SGHDT and YYEEEE. The CDR3 has 14 amino acids. The germline V and J ends were trimmed by 5 bases and 8 bases, with 14 bases remaining between them.

V is TRBV5-1 and J is TRBJ2-7; possibly TRBD1 or TRBD2 for D (7 bases each). This CDR3 is 14 amino acids long. Germline CDR1 reads SGHRS; CDR2 reads YFSETQ. Trimming cost V 2 bases and J 4 bases, with 13 bases left between them. Here the CDR3 reads CASSFTGEGYEQYF. CDR3 coding DNA: TGCGCCAGCAGCTTTACAGGGGAGGGGTACGAGCAGTACTTC.

The rearrangement joins TRBV7-6 to TRBJ1-1, with no clear D. CDR3 size: 15 residues. Between the trimmed V and J ends, which lost 4 bases and 2 bases, there was a span of 14 bases. Germline CDR1 and CDR2: SGHVS and FNYEAQ. Here the CDR3 reads CASSSESDPNTEAFF. The DNA of the CDR3 is TGTGCCAGCAGCTCTGAATCGGACCCCAACACTGAAGCTTTCTTT.

A few counts support this clone. The CDR3 DNA reads as TGTGCCAGCAGTGAGGGGGGTCGGTACGAGCAGTACTTC. The encoded protein is CASSEGGRYEQYF. The chain couples TRBV2 to TRBJ2-7; possible D gene TRBD2, 6 bases. Deletions cut 3 bases from V and 4 bases from J, with 10 bases between. CDR3 length equals 13 residues. Germline CDR1 is SNHLY and CDR2 is FYNNEI.

The chain has TRBV9 and TRBJ2-5, with 7 bases matching TRBD2. V dropped 0 bases and J dropped 3; count of bases not matched to a gene: 5. CDR3 length: 15 amino acids. Per the germline V gene, CDR1 is SGDLS and CDR2 is YYNGEE. CDR3 sequence reads: CASSVARAGEETQYF. In DNA, the CDR3 is TGTGCCAGCAGCGTAGCTAGGGCGGGGGAAGAGACCCAGTACTTC.

V gene TRBV9 combines with J gene TRBJ2-1, with 11 positions matching TRBD2. The CDR3 covers 15 residues. In germline, CDR1 is SGDLS, CDR2 YYNGEE. V dropped 3 bases and J dropped 8; count of bases not matched to a gene: 7. CDR3 in amino acids: CASSEGGLAVHEQFF. In DNA, the CDR3 is TGTGCCAGCAGCGAGGGGGGACTAGCGGTTCATGAGCAGTTCTTC.

The V and J genes are TRBV7-8 and TRBJ2-6; 9 bases are shared with TRBD1. The CDR3 length is 17 residues. The germline V gene has CDR1 SGHVS and CDR2 FQNEAQ. After removal of 5 bases from V and 1 base from J, the junction contained 6 bases not matched to a gene. As DNA, the CDR3 is TGTGCCAGCAGCGGGGGACAGGGTTTTTCTGGGGCCAACGTCCTGACTTTC. This translates into CASSGGQGFSGANVLTF.

A single count supports this clone. The V and J genes are TRBV7-9 and TRBJ2-2; no clear D gene. The ends were cut back, 5 bases at V and 8 bases at J, with 6 bases in the middle. The CDR3 has 11 residues. Germline CDR1 and CDR2: SEHNR and FQNEAQ (reference sequence). The CDR3 reads CASSRLGELFF. CDR3 nucleotide sequence: TGTGCCAGCAGCAGATTGGGGGAGCTGTTTTTT.

The chain recombines TRBV19 with TRBJ2-1; 7 bases match TRBD2. CDR3 length: 15 residues. The germline V gene has CDR1 LNHDA and CDR2 SQIVND (reference sequence). Losses at the gene ends were 3 bases for V and 0 bases for J; bases not matched to a gene: 2. The CDR3 coding sequence is TGTGCCAGTAGTATCAGCGGGGACTCCTACAATGAGCAGTTCTTC. Translation gives CASSISGDSYNEQFF.

This clone was observed a single time. The chain recombines TRBV13 with TRBJ2-7; 8 bases are a match to TRBD1. The CDR3 runs to 15 residues. Trimming cost V 3 bases and J 4 bases; bases outside gene matches: 8. The V gene's germline CDR1 is PRHDT and CDR2 FYEKMQ (reference sequence). CDR3 nucleotide sequence: TGTGCCAGCAGCTTCATCGGACAGGGTATATACGAGCAGTACTTC. Amino acids: CASSFIGQGIYEQYF.

The chain recombines TRBV28 with TRBJ1-5; D is unresolved. Germline V gene sequence: CDR1 MDHEN, CDR2 SYDVKM. The germline V and J ends were trimmed by 3 bases and 11 bases, with 8 bases remaining between them. CDR3 length equals 11 residues. CDR3 amino acids: CASSFQEAQHF. As DNA, the CDR3 is TGTGCCAGCAGTTTTCAAGAGGCCCAGCATTTT.

This clone was observed a few times. The CDR3 loop reads CAWEIVGALHF. DNA of the CDR3: TGTGCCTGGGAGATTGTCGGGGCCCTCCACTTT. This chain links TRBV30 with TRBJ1-6; no reliable D call. CDR1 is GTSNPN, CDR2 SVGIG, per germline (reference sequence). Trimming pared 5 bases from V and 14 bases from J, leaving 13 bases between. This CDR3 is 11 amino acids long.

The V gene is TRBV13, the J gene TRBJ1-2, with 7 bases matching TRBD1. The CDR3 is 14 residues long. With V trimmed by 0 bases and J by 2 bases, 0 bases remained unmatched. Germline assignment: CDR1 PRHDT and CDR2 FYEKMQ (reference sequence). CDR3 residues: CASSLGTGNYGYTF. In DNA, the CDR3 is TGTGCCAGCAGCTTAGGGACAGGGAACTATGGCTACACCTTC.

The rearrangement uses TRBV6-6 and TRBJ2-7, with TRBD1 identical over 10 bases. The CDR3 runs 16 residues. The trim removed 0 bases at V and 6 bases at J, leaving 8 bases unmatched. Germline-derived CDR1 and CDR2 are MNHNY and SVGAGI (reference sequence). The CDR3 DNA reads TGTGCCAGCAGTTACTCGGGGGACAGGGGAGGGGGCGAGCAGTACTTC. It translates to CASSYSGDRGGGEQYF.

Written as DNA, the CDR3 is TGTGCCAGCAGTGGCAAGGGCGGGGGGAGCACAGATACGCAGTATTTT. This encodes CASSGKGGGSTDTQYF. The rearrangement joins TRBV2 to TRBJ2-3; 8 bases are a match to TRBD2. Trimming cost V 4 bases and J 0 bases; bases outside gene matches: 6. Germline lookup yields CDR1 SNHLY and CDR2 FYNNEI. There are 16 residues in the CDR3.

Only one count was recorded for this clone. The chain recombines TRBV27 with TRBJ1-1; D remains unclear. This CDR3 comprises 14 residues. V was shortened by 4 bases and J by 0 bases, with 9 bases between the two germline ends. The germline V gene has CDR1 MNHEY and CDR2 SMNVEV (reference sequence). The CDR3: CASSSGRMNTEAFF. The CDR3 region has the DNA TGTGCCAGCAGTTCCGGACGAATGAACACTGAAGCTTTCTTT.

CDR3 nucleotides: TGTGCCAGCAGTGAAGTCCGCTACGAGCAGTACTTC. This codes for CASSEVRYEQYF. The chain carries TRBV6-5 and TRBJ2-7; D gene unclear. CDR1 is MNHEY, CDR2 SVGAGI, per germline. Trimming pared 5 bases from V and 3 bases from J, leaving 8 bases between. The CDR3 runs 12 residues.

The chain employs TRBV9 and TRBJ1-2; the D is unclear. V was pared by 1 base and J by 4 bases, with 14 bases between. The germline CDR1 and CDR2 sequences are SGDLS and YYNGEE. The CDR3 contains 15 residues. The CDR3 nucleotides are TGTGCCAGCAGCGTAAACTCGGACGGTACCTATGGCTACACCTTC. It yields the protein CASSVNSDGTYGYTF.

The chain is built from TRBV2 and TRBJ1-5, with D hard to call. Looked up from germline, CDR1 is SNHLY and CDR2 is FYNNEI. Deletions cut 2 bases from V and 1 base from J, with 12 bases between. The CDR3 runs to 16 residues. Here the CDR3 DNA reads TGTGCCAGCAGTGAATCTCGTGGGTTCAGCAATCAGCCCCAGCATTTT. It specifies CASSESRGFSNQPQHF.

The gene calls are TRBV5-6 and TRBJ2-5; 7 positions agree with TRBD2. CDR1 and CDR2 (germline): SGHDT, YYEEEE. The CDR3 sequence is 13 residues long. V lost 3 bases and J lost 5; bases outside the gene matches: 4. Written as DNA, the CDR3 is TGTGCCAGCAGCTGGGAGGGAACGGAGACCCAGTACTTC. It translates to CASSWEGTETQYF.

This sequence joins TRBV19 and TRBJ2-1; 10 bases match TRBD2. Germline-derived CDR1 and CDR2 are LNHDA and SQIVND (reference sequence). V shed 10 bases and J 4 bases; nucleotides not matched to a gene: 13. This CDR3 is built from 16 residues. The CDR3 DNA follows: TGTGCCACTCGAGAGGTAGCGGGGGGCCTTTACAATGAGCAGTTCTTC. This codes for CATREVAGGLYNEQFF.

The rearrangement uses TRBV4-1 and TRBJ2-3; D may correspond to TRBD1 or TRBD2 (6 bases each). V was cut by 6 bases and J by 1 base, with 14 bases left in between. The CDR3 extends over 15 amino acids. Germline V lookup: CDR1 MGHRA, CDR2 YSYEKL. CDR3 sequence (DNA): TGCGCCAGCAGTCCCGAGGGGGGCGGCACAGATACGCAGTATTTT. Its translation is CASSPEGGGTDTQYF.

The chain couples TRBV7-9 to TRBJ2-7, with 8 bases identical to TRBD1. Per the germline V gene, CDR1 is SEHNR and CDR2 is FQNEAQ (reference sequence). The CDR3 contains 14 residues. V gave up 5 bases and J gave up 5 bases; unmatched junction bases: 8. CDR3 nucleotides: TGTGCCAGCAGCCCTGCCCTGGACAGGGACGAGCAGTACTTC. Translation gives CASSPALDRDEQYF.

The chain combines TRBV5-1 with TRBJ2-5; D not certain. The CDR3 length is 15 residues. CDR1 is SGHRS and CDR2 is YFSETQ in the germline V gene. The V end lost 4 bases, the J end lost 1 base, and 14 bases lay between the germline ends. CDR3 nucleotides: TGCGCCAGCAGCAATAACGTAGGATTCCAAGAGACCCAGTACTTC. Protein: CASSNNVGFQETQYF. Supplemented by reference TRBV5-1 and TRBJ2-5, the full variable domain reads KAGVTQTPRYLIKTRGQQVTLSCSPISGHRSVSWYQQTPGQGLQFLFEYFSETQRNKGNFPGRFSGRQFSNSRSEMNVSTLELGDSALYLCASSNNVGFQETQYFGPGTRLLVL.

By sample fraction, this clone is medium-sized. CDR3 bases: TGTGCCAGCAGCTTAGGCGGGCTAGCGGGTGAGCAGTTCTTC. Protein product: CASSLGGLAGEQFF. This rearrangement joins TRBV7-9 to TRBJ2-1, with 8 nucleotides matching TRBD2. The V gene's germline CDR1 is SEHNR and CDR2 FQNEAQ (reference sequence). The CDR3 runs to 14 residues. J was trimmed by 9 bases and V by 1 base; bases with no gene match: 5.